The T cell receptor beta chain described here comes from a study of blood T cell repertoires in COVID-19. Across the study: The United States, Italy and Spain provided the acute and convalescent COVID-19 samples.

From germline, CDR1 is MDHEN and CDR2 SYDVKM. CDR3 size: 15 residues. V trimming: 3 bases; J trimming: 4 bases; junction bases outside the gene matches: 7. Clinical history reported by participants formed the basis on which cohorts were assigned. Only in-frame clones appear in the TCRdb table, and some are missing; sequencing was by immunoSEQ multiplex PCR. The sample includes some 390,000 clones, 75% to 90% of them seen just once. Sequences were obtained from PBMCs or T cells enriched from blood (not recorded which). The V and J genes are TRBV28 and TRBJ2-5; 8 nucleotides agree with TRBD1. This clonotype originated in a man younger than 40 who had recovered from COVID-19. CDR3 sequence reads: CASSLVQGAGETQYF. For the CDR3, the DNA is TGTGCCAGCAGTTTGGTCCAGGGGGCGGGAGAGACCCAGTACTTC.